Below are 26 T cell receptor beta chains sequenced from a single sample in a study of PD-1 blockade in mismatch repair-deficient tumors. TCRdb's copy holds only in-frame clones and misses some; the assay was immunoSEQ multiplex PCR. The sample carries approximately 100,000 clones, approximately 83% recorded once. Sequencing used peripheral blood, obtained roughly 35 weeks after starting pembrolizumab. These receptors were obtained from an adult with mismatch repair-deficient cancer.

This clone appeared a few times. V gene TRBV5-6 combines with J gene TRBJ1-1; D gene unclear. The CDR3 runs to 14 residues. CDR1 is SGHDT, CDR2 YYEEEE, per germline. V was cut by 4 bases and J by 1 base, with 11 bases left in between. The CDR3 DNA reads TGTGCCAGCAGCCGACTTACGGAGAACACTGAAGCTTTCTTT. Amino acid sequence: CASSRLTENTEAFF.

This sequence joins TRBV5-6 and TRBJ2-7, with D possibly matching TRBD1 (6 bases). CDR1 and CDR2 from the germline V gene are SGHDT and YYEEEE. The CDR3 totals 13 residues. Trimming pared 4 bases from V and 3 bases from J, leaving 11 bases between. The CDR3 nucleotides are TGTGCCAGCAGCCTCCCGGACAGCTACGAGCAGTACTTC. It specifies CASSLPDSYEQYF.

This chain connects TRBV27 to TRBJ2-4, with D tentatively TRBD2 (5 bases). Germline loops: CDR1 MNHEY, CDR2 SMNVEV (reference sequence). CDR3 length: 13 residues. Trimming stripped 6 bases from V and 8 bases from J, with 14 bases between. For the CDR3, the DNA is TGTGCCAGCAGGAGGTCGGGGTCGGACATTCAGTACTTC. As protein: CASRRSGSDIQYF.

The rearrangement joins TRBV6-6 to TRBJ1-2; 7 nucleotides agree with TRBD1. CDR1 and CDR2 (germline): MNHNY, SVGAGI (reference sequence). This CDR3 spans 14 amino acids. Losses at the gene ends were 2 bases for V and 7 bases for J; bases not matched to a gene: 7. CDR3 DNA: TGTGCCAGCAGTTACGCCAGGGGGACCGTTGGCTACACCTTC. Amino acids: CASSYARGTVGYTF.

The V gene is TRBV5-1, the J gene TRBJ2-2, with TRBD2 matching over 8 bases. The CDR3 runs 16 residues. Germline trimming cut 0 bases from V and 0 bases from J; bases unmatched to any gene: 1. Germline-derived CDR1 and CDR2 are SGHRS and YFSETQ. The CDR3 reads CASSLDSGANTGELFF. CDR3 in DNA: TGCGCCAGCAGCTTGGATAGCGGGGCGAACACCGGGGAGCTGTTTTTT.

This chain uses TRBV9 with TRBJ2-3; D uncertain. The CDR3 extends over 15 amino acids. Germline V CDR1 and CDR2: SGDLS, YYNGEE. The V end lost 1 base, the J end lost 2 bases, and 11 bases lay between the germline ends. The CDR3 nucleotides are TGTGCCAGCAGCGTATATGAATACCACACAGATACGCAGTATTTT. As protein: CASSVYEYHTDTQYF.

The V and J genes are TRBV6-6 and TRBJ2-5; the D gene is possibly TRBD2 (5 bases). V gave up 5 bases and J gave up 2 bases, with 15 bases separating them. The germline V gene has CDR1 MNHNY and CDR2 SVGAGI (reference sequence). The CDR3 runs 15 residues. The CDR3 reads CASSHYGNTQETQYF. The CDR3 coding sequence is TGTGCCAGCAGTCATTACGGGAATACTCAAGAGACCCAGTACTTC.

The rearrangement uses TRBV5-1 and TRBJ2-1, with 7 bases that match TRBD2. This CDR3 contains 16 residues. The V segment lost 6 bases and the J segment 2 bases; nucleotides outside the gene matches: 11. Germline loops: CDR1 SGHRS, CDR2 YFSETQ. The CDR3: CASILGAGETYNEQFF. In DNA, the CDR3 is TGCGCCAGCATTCTGGGTGCGGGAGAGACCTACAATGAGCAGTTCTTC.

CDR3 coding DNA: TGTGCCTGGTCCGGACAGAGGAACACTGAAGCTTTCTTT. This translates into CAWSGQRNTEAFF. The chain couples TRBV30 to TRBJ1-1, with a weak D call TRBD1 (6 bases). From germline, CDR1 is GTSNPN and CDR2 SVGIG (reference sequence). The CDR3 covers 13 residues. The germline V and J ends were trimmed by 5 bases and 1 base, with 11 bases remaining between them.

The chain links TRBV5-5 to TRBJ2-6; D is unclear. Trimming pared 2 bases from V and 6 bases from J, leaving 18 bases between. The CDR3 loop spans 17 amino acids. Germline-derived CDR1 and CDR2 are SGHKS and YYEKEE (reference sequence). The CDR3 bases are TGTGCCAGCAGCTTATTCCAAGGTACCCCTCTGGCCAACGTCCTGACTTTC. It encodes CASSLFQGTPLANVLTF. Full variable domain (missing parts from reference TRBV5-5 and TRBJ2-6): DAGVTQSPTHLIKTRGQQVTLRCSPISGHKSVSWYQQVLGQGPQFIFQYYEKEERGRGNFPDRFSARQFPNYSSELNVNALLLGDSALYLCASSLFQGTPLANVLTFGAGSRLTVL.

The chain links TRBV29-1 to TRBJ2-7; the D gene is possibly TRBD1 (6 bases). Trimming took 4 bases from V and 6 from J, leaving 16 bases between them. The CDR3 is made up of 13 amino acids. From germline, CDR1 is SQVTM and CDR2 ANQGSEA. The CDR3 here is CSVGQGSTGEQYF. CDR3 in DNA: TGCAGCGTTGGGCAGGGGAGTACCGGCGAGCAGTACTTC.

This clone was recorded once. The rearrangement uses TRBV10-3 and TRBJ2-1; D unclear. Trimming cost V 6 bases and J 12 bases, with 15 bases left between them. CDR1 ENHRY and CDR2 SYGVKD come from the germline V gene. This CDR3 contains 12 residues. The CDR3 DNA follows: TGTGCCATCAGCGTCGAGACCAACAGGCAGTTCTTC. Protein: CAISVETNRQFF.

CDR3 in DNA: TGTGCCAGCAGCTTGGCTTCAGGGGGAAAGACCCAGTACTTC. Translating it yields CASSLASGGKTQYF. The V gene is TRBV5-4, the J gene TRBJ2-5; the match to TRBD1 covers 7 bases. After removal of 0 bases from V and 6 bases from J, the junction contained 5 bases not matched to a gene. Germline V gene lookup returns CDR1 SGHNT and CDR2 YYREEE (reference sequence). This CDR3 contains 14 residues.

This rearrangement joins TRBV5-1 to TRBJ2-5, with 13 bases matching TRBD2. The germline V gene encodes CDR1 SGHRS and CDR2 YFSETQ. The CDR3 is 17 residues long. Trimming removed 3 bases from V and 2 bases from J; junction bases left unmatched: 7. The CDR3 is CASSSGLAGVGQETQYF. Written as DNA, the CDR3 is TGCGCCAGCAGCTCAGGACTAGCGGGAGTAGGACAAGAGACCCAGTACTTC.

This rearrangement joins TRBV9 to TRBJ2-1, with 12 bases fitting TRBD2. The germline V gene encodes CDR1 SGDLS and CDR2 YYNGEE. J was trimmed by 3 bases and V by 3 bases; bases with no gene match: 4. The CDR3 contains 16 residues. The CDR3 sequence: CASSARLAGDYNEQFF. The CDR3 DNA is TGTGCCAGCAGCGCAAGACTAGCGGGGGACTACAATGAGCAGTTCTTC.

The gene calls are TRBV5-8 and TRBJ2-3; D uncertain. Germline V CDR1 and CDR2: SGHTS, YDEGEE. The V and J ends lost 0 bases and 8 bases respectively, with 19 bases between them. The CDR3 totals 16 residues. The CDR3 DNA sequence: TGTGCCAGCAGCTTGGTATCTGGCCTAGTTCTTCGTACGCAGTATTTT. It translates to CASSLVSGLVLRTQYF.

This clone was seen just once. The chain couples TRBV6-1 to TRBJ1-2; D is perhaps TRBD1 (6 bases). Germline CDR1 is MNHNS and CDR2 is SASEGT. Trimming took off 0 bases at V and 4 bases at J, with 15 bases between the two ends. The CDR3 runs 16 residues. CDR3 in DNA: TGTGCCAGCAGTGAAGCGTCCGGGGGGGCCCCCTATGGCTACACCTTC. Residues: CASSEASGGAPYGYTF.

This sequence joins TRBV7-2 and TRBJ1-2; D gene ambiguous. The CDR3 extends over 15 amino acids. Per the germline V gene, CDR1 is SGHTA and CDR2 is FQGNSA. V was clipped by 2 bases and J by 0 bases, with 10 bases between them. The CDR3 loop is CASSLRAGTNYGYTF. The CDR3 nucleotides read TGTGCCAGCAGCTTAAGGGCAGGAACTAACTATGGCTACACCTTC.

The rearrangement joins TRBV6-5 to TRBJ1-1; D unclear. Per the germline V gene, CDR1 is MNHEY and CDR2 is SVGAGI. The V end lost 6 bases, the J end lost 0 bases, and 8 bases lay between the germline ends. CDR3 length equals 13 residues. CDR3 sequence reads: CASRSLMNTEAFF. CDR3 bases: TGTGCCAGCAGGTCATTAATGAACACTGAAGCTTTCTTT.

The V gene is TRBV5-1, the J gene TRBJ2-5; D call uncertain. Trimming pared 4 bases from V and 0 bases from J, leaving 7 bases between. This CDR3 comprises 13 residues. Per the germline V gene, CDR1 is SGHRS and CDR2 is YFSETQ. CDR3 sequence reads: CASSKLDQETQYF. CDR3 sequence (DNA): TGCGCCAGCAGCAAGCTCGACCAAGAGACCCAGTACTTC.

The J gene is TRBJ2-5, the V gene TRBV20-1; D gene ambiguous. The V gene's germline CDR1 is DFQATT and CDR2 SNEGSKA (reference sequence). This CDR3 is 11 amino acids long. With 1 base removed from V and 7 bases from J, the gap between germline ends came to 7 bases. In DNA form, the CDR3 reads TGCAGTGCTAGAGGTTACGGGACCCAGTACTTC. It codes for CSARGYGTQYF.

CDR3 sequence (DNA): TGTGCCAGCAGCCAAACCGCAGCTAGAGATGAAAAACTGTTTTTT. Its protein product is CASSQTAARDEKLFF. This sequence joins TRBV4-2 and TRBJ1-4; D remains unclear. V lost 2 bases and J lost 6, with 13 bases in between. Per the germline V gene, CDR1 is LGHNA and CDR2 is YNFKEQ. The length of the CDR3 is 15 residues.

This chain connects TRBV6-5 to TRBJ2-1; weak D call: TRBD1 (6 bases). This CDR3 is built from 14 residues. Trimming left V 5 bases short and J 5 bases short, with 13 bases between. Per the germline V gene, CDR1 is MNHEY and CDR2 is SVGAGI. CDR3 protein: CASSDGQGNNEQFF. CDR3 DNA sequence: TGTGCCAGCAGTGACGGTCAGGGGAACAATGAGCAGTTCTTC.

The chain is built from TRBV5-5 and TRBJ1-2, with D perhaps matching TRBD1 (5 bases). Between the trimmed V and J ends, which lost 4 bases and 4 bases, there was a span of 11 bases. The CDR3 spans 13 residues. CDR1 and CDR2 (germline): SGHKS, YYEKEE (reference sequence). The CDR3: CASSLTDSYGYTF. The DNA of the CDR3 is TGTGCCAGCAGCCTGACAGATAGCTATGGCTACACCTTC.

The rearrangement links TRBV10-3 to TRBJ2-1; 10 bases agree with TRBD2. Germline lookup yields CDR1 ENHRY and CDR2 SYGVKD. With V trimmed by 10 bases and J by 1 base, 4 bases remained unmatched. The CDR3 runs 14 residues. The CDR3 DNA reads TGTGCCACCTCTAGCGGGAGTTCCTACAATGAGCAGTTCTTC. Translating gives CATSSGSSYNEQFF.

The chain is built from TRBV4-1 and TRBJ1-4, with 7 bases matching TRBD1. This CDR3 comprises 14 residues. V was pared by 1 base and J by 4 bases, with 0 bases of the junction left unmatched. The germline V gene has CDR1 MGHRA and CDR2 YSYEKL. Here the CDR3 reads CASSQGTGNEKLFF. CDR3 bases: TGCGCCAGCAGCCAAGGGACAGGTAATGAAAAACTGTTTTTT.